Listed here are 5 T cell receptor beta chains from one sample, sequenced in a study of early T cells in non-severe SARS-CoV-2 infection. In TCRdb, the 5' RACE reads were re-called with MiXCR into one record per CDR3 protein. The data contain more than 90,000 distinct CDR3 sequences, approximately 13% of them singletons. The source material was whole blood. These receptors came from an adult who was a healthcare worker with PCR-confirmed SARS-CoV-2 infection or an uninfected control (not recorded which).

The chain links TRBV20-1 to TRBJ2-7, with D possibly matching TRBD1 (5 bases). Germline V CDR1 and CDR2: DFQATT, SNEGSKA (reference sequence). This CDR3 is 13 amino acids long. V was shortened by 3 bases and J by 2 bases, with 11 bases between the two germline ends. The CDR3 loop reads CSARSGLTYEQYF. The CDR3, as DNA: TGCAGTGCTAGGTCAGGGCTAACCTACGAGCAGTACTTC.

DNA of the CDR3: TGTGCCAGCAGAAACGGGGAGAACACCGGGGAGCTGTTTTTT. This encodes CASRNGENTGELFF. The rearrangement joins TRBV27 to TRBJ2-2; maybe TRBD2 (5 bases). CDR1 and CDR2 (germline): MNHEY, SMNVEV (reference sequence). V was pared by 6 bases and J by 1 base, with 9 bases between. The CDR3 spans 14 residues.

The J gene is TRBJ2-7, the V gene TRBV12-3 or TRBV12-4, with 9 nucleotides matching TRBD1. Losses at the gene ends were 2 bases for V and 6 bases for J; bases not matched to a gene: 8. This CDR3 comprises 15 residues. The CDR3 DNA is TGTGCCAGCAGTTTATCCGGGACAGGGAACGGCGAGCAGTACTTC. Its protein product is CASSLSGTGNGEQYF.

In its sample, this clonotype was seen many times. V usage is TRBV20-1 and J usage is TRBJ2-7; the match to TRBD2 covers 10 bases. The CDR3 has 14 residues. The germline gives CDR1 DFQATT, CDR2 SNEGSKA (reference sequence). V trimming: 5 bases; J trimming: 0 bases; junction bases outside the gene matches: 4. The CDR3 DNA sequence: TGCAGTGCTCGCGGACTAGCGGTCTCCTACGAGCAGTACTTC. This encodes CSARGLAVSYEQYF.

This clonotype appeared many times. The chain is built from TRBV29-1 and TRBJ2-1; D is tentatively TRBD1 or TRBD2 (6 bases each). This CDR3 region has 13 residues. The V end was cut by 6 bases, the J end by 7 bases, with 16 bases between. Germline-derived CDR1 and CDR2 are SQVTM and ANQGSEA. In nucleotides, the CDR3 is TGCAGCGTCTTCACGGGGGCGGATAATGAGCAGTTCTTC. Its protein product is CSVFTGADNEQFF.